This T cell receptor beta chain was recorded in a study of pediatric ulcerative colitis. One to two pinch biopsies were taken from the rectum during colonoscopy. Here immunoSEQ multiplex PCR was the method, and the copy in TCRdb shows in-frame clones only, minus some. The sample contains tens of thousands of clones, around 69% of which appear only once. The J segment lost 4 bases and the V segment lost 5 bases, leaving 4 bases of the junction unmatched. Germline V gene lookup returns CDR1 SGHTA and CDR2 FQGNSA. The CDR3 extends over 14 amino acids. The TCR was taken from a boy under 18 with severe ulcerative colitis. The material sequenced was gut tissue. V usage is TRBV7-2 and J usage is TRBJ1-3, with 8 bases identical to TRBD1. The CDR3 here is CASSRDRKGNTIYF. DNA of the CDR3: TGTGCCAGCAGCCGGGACAGGAAAGGAAACACCATATATTTT.